This is a list of T cell receptor beta chains from one sample in a study of T cell changes during pregnancy in multiple sclerosis. This table comes from immunoSEQ multiplex PCR, and its TCRdb copy is limited to in-frame clones, with some not included. The table records about 85,000 clones, about nine tenths of them present only once. The sequencing here drew on peripheral blood, taken in the first trimester of pregnancy. All receptors come from a female donor with multiple sclerosis, enrolled in a pregnancy study. The conserved cysteine and the conserved F or W are not part of the CDR3 here. Each record gives: clone size, V gene, CDR3 protein. Where a row states a size, it is once, few, many or the class of an expanded clone; other rows omit it.

NA	TRBV6-1	ASLYQNTIY
NA	TRBV30	ACKPEPGNTIY
NA	TRBV18	ASSAREGHEQY
NA	TRBV6-5	ASSYAGDLGYEQY
once	TRBV10-3	AISELRASGANVLT
NA	TRBV28	ASSQGFSYEQY
NA	TRBV9	ASSVGTGGNNEQF
once	TRBV18	ASSPGQSEKLF
few	TRBV9	ASSASGGPHQPQH
NA	TRBV9	ASSVVPSGRSNTEAF
NA	TRBV6-5	ASSYSGLGANEQF
once	TRBV28	ASSIITLGGTNTGELF
NA	TRBV19	ASSNNSPEKLF
NA	TRBV4-3	ASNQESQGARDTEAF
NA	TRBV7-9	ASSLGQGVTSSGNTIY
NA	TRBV19	ASKTTGQGREKLF
NA	TRBV11-2	ASSLGGTRAEQF
NA	TRBV7-9	ASSLGWLGTANEKLF
NA	TRBV10-3	AIGPGQGIASGANVLT
NA	TRBV5-6	ASSLYQQGARAQH
NA	TRBV5-6	ASSPLGYESSYNEQF
once	TRBV7-6	ASSVLKGGQRFTDTQY
NA	TRBV19	ASSSNPYQETQY
NA	TRBV28	ASSGGSLGAEGYT
NA	TRBV7-2	ASSAGTGHNEQF
once	TRBV10-3	AISEGQGPATNEKLF
NA	TRBV19	ASSIQAGEIYEQY
once	TRBV27	ASSLLGNTEAF
NA	TRBV5-4	ASSVPTGGWTEAF
NA	TRBV28	ASSLMDRGGETQY
NA	TRBV2	ASSPERDNYGYT
few	TRBV2	ASSEEVQPQH
NA	TRBV19	ASRRAGLAGGEQF
NA	TRBV5-1	ASSPDGTDYYEQY
NA	TRBV19	ASSIKGQGGYEQY
NA	TRBV4-1	ASSQDFIQFMQPQH
NA	TRBV19	ASSMGALPNTEAF
NA	TRBV7-9	ASSRQTGTGASRGYGYT
NA	TRBV10-3	AISERLAEVGELF
NA	TRBV27	ASSALPGLYTGELF
NA	TRBV7-8	ASSLATGLDGYT
NA	TRBV2	ASSEGSKNTGELF
NA	TRBV11-3	ASSAQGSDTQY
NA	TRBV30	AWTDRPNYGYT
NA	TRBV2	ASRTGVTYEQY
NA	TRBV27	ASSAPGVTGGYT
NA	TRBV6-6	ASSPRLAGNTGELF
NA	TRBV9	ASIEGGRDRPSYEQY
NA	TRBV7-8	ASSPGLATETQY
NA	TRBV27	ASTFLIGTGGNSPLH
few	TRBV6-4	ASSVLAGEGNEQF
NA	TRBV11-3	ASSPGTGRNTEAF
NA	TRBV7-8	ASSPYSGRTGTDTQY
NA	TRBV29-1	SVEGQGQSGYT